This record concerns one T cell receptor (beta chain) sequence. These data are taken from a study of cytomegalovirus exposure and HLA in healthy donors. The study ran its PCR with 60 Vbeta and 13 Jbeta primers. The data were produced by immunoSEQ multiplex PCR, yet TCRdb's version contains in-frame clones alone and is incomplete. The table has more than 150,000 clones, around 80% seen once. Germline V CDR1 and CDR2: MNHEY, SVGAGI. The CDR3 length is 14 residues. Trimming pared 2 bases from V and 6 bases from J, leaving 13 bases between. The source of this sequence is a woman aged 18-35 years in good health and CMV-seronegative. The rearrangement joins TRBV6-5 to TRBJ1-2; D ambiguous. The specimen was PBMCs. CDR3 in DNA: TGTGCCAGCAGTTACAGATTACCCCGGGATGGCTACACCTTC. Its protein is CASSYRLPRDGYTF.